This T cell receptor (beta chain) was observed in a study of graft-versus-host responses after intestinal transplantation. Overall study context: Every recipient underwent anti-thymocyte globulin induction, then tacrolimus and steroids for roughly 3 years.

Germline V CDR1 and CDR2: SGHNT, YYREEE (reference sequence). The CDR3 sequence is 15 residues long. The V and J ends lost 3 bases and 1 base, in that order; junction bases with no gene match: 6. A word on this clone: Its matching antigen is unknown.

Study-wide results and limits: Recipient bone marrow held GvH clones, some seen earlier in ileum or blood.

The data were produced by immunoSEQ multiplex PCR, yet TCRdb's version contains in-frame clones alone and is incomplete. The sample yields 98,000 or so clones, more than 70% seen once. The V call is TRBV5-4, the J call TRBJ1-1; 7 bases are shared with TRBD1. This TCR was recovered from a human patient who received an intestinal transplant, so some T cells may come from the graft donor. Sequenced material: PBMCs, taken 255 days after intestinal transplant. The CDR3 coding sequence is TGTGCCAGCAGCTCCCGGGACAGTTCGAACACTGAAGCTTTCTTT. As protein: CASSSRDSSNTEAFF. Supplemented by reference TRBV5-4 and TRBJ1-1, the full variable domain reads ETGVTQSPTHLIKTRGQQVTLRCSSQSGHNTVSWYQQALGQGPQFIFQYYREEENGRGNFPPRFSGLQFPNYSSELNVNALELDDSALYLCASSSRDSSNTEAFFGQGTRLTVV.